Below are 6 T cell receptor beta chains sequenced from a single sample in a study of blood T cell repertoires in COVID-19. Clones were read by immunoSEQ multiplex PCR, and TCRdb kept only the in-frame ones, dropping some. The sample lists around 160,000 clones, around 85% occurring once. Specimen: peripheral blood. The source is a woman aged 60-70 years with COVID-19, enrolled during active disease.

V gene TRBV7-9 combines with J gene TRBJ2-3; D may be TRBD2 (7 bases). Looked up from germline, CDR1 is SEHNR and CDR2 is FQNEAQ (reference sequence). The CDR3 runs 16 residues. Between the trimmed V and J ends, which lost 1 base and 2 bases, there was a span of 13 bases. The CDR3 region is CASSLEAGALTDTQYF. The CDR3 nucleotides read TGTGCCAGCAGCTTAGAGGCGGGGGCCCTCACAGATACGCAGTATTTT.

The chain is built from TRBV28 and TRBJ2-2; 9 bases match TRBD2. The CDR3 has 16 amino acids. The germline gives CDR1 MDHEN, CDR2 SYDVKM. V shed 2 bases, J shed 5 bases, and the junction held 6 bases outside the gene matches. CDR3 residues: CASSLLGTSNTGELFF. The CDR3 DNA reads TGTGCCAGCAGTTTACTTGGGACTAGCAATACCGGGGAGCTGTTTTTT.

The chain is built from TRBV7-8 and TRBJ1-2; possible D gene TRBD1, 5 bases. Germline lookup yields CDR1 SGHVS and CDR2 FQNEAQ. CDR3 size: 17 residues. Deletions cut 3 bases from V and 4 bases from J, with 21 bases between. CDR3: CASSFAAIGIDSYGYTF. CDR3 bases: TGTGCCAGCAGCTTCGCGGCTATCGGAATCGACAGCTATGGCTACACCTTC. The complete variable domain, with remaining parts taken from reference TRBV7-8 and TRBJ1-2, reads GAGVSQSPRYKVAKRGQDVALRCDPISGHVSLFWYQQALGQGPEFLTYFQNEAQLDKSGLPSDRFFAERPEGSVSTLKIQRTQQEDSAVYLCASSFAAIGIDSYGYTFGSGTRLTVV.

The chain is built from TRBV7-2 and TRBJ2-1, with D possibly TRBD2 on 6 matching bases. Germline-derived CDR1 and CDR2 are SGHTA and FQGNSA. The CDR3 is made up of 16 amino acids. V gave up 5 bases and J gave up 4 bases, with 18 bases separating them. CDR3 loop: CASSRRAAGPYNEQFF. In DNA, the CDR3 is TGTGCCAGCAGCCGGAGGGCGGCGGGGCCTTACAATGAGCAGTTCTTC.

V usage is TRBV18 and J usage is TRBJ1-1, with TRBD1 matching over 7 bases. The CDR3 runs 15 residues. Germline V lookup: CDR1 KGHSH, CDR2 LQKENI. With 3 bases clipped from V and 0 bases from J, the junction kept 4 bases outside the gene matches. The CDR3 protein is CASSPRDSMNTEAFF. The CDR3 region has the DNA TGTGCCAGCTCACCTCGGGACAGCATGAACACTGAAGCTTTCTTT.

The rearrangement links TRBV5-1 to TRBJ2-3, with D possibly being TRBD1 (5 bases). V lost 7 bases to trimming and J lost 0 bases, with 15 bases between them. This CDR3 contains 15 residues. Germline-derived CDR1 and CDR2 are SGHRS and YFSETQ. The CDR3 spells CASVAGSHSTDTQYF. CDR3 nucleotides: TGCGCCAGCGTGGCAGGGTCCCATAGCACAGATACGCAGTATTTT.